This TCR beta chain was observed in a study of T cells in Graves' hyperthyroidism and ophthalmopathy. Study findings and constraints: Median prediction lead before ophthalmopathy onset was 6.5 months with the model. Within blood appeared most thyroid clonotypes that had expanded above 0.001.

Amplification of TCR beta CDR3 regions was performed using RNA transcripts as template. First-round RT-PCR targeting the TCR CDR3 was performed with the HTBI primer set. TCRdb re-derived calls from the multiplex PCR reads in MiXCR, one entry per CDR3 protein. The sample contains 550,000 to 700,000 distinct CDR3 sequences, just over 45% of which appear only once. In this sample, this clonotype turned up many times. Antigen: not known. Trimming took 3 bases from V and 1 from J, leaving 6 bases between them. CDR3 length equals 14 residues. Germline V gene data show CDR1 as KGHDR and CDR2 as SFDVKD. The TCR sequence derives from an adult woman with Graves' disease, either hyperthyroidism or ophthalmopathy (not recorded which). The chain employs TRBV24-1 and TRBJ1-3; D remains unclear. Material for sequencing was peripheral blood or thyroid tissue (not recorded which). CDR3 sequence (DNA): TGTGCCACCAGTGATACGACGTCTGGAAACACCATATATTTT. Translating it yields CATSDTTSGNTIYF.